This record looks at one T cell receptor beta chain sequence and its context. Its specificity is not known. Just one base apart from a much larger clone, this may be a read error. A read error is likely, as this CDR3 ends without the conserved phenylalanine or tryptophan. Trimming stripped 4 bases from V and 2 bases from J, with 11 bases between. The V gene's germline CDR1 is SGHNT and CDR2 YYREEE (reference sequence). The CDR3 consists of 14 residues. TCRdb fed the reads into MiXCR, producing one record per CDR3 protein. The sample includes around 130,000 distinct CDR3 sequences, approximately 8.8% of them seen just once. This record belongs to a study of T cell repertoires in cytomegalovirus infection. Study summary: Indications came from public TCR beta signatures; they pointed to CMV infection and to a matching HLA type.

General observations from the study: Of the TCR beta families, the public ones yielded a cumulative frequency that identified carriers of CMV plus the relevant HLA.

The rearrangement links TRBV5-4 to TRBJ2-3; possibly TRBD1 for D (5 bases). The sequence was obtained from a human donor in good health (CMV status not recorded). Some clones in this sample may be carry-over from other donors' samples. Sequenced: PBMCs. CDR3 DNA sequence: TGTGCCAGCAGCGTCACAGGATCCACAGATACGCAGTATGTT. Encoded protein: CASSVTGSTDTQYV.